This T cell receptor beta chain was documented in a study of memory CD4+ T cells and cytomegalovirus serostatus. The sort gate was single viable CD3+CD4+CD8-CD45RO+ cells for memory CD4+ T cells. The CDR3 has 12 amino acids. The junction had 9 bases not matched to a gene; V was cut back by 1 base and J by 14 bases. The V gene's germline CDR1 is GTSNPN and CDR2 SVGIG (reference sequence). Profiled with immunoSEQ multiplex PCR; TCRdb holds only in-frame clones, not every one. The data show 40,000 or so clones, around 84% seen once. The source is an adult in good health and CMV-seronegative. The rearrangement joins TRBV30 to TRBJ1-2; 8 bases map to TRBD1. Sample: memory CD4+ T cells from blood. The CDR3 sequence: CAWSEGRQGRTF. The CDR3 nucleotides read TGTGCCTGGAGTGAAGGGAGACAGGGGAGGACCTTC.